Listed here are 16 T cell receptor beta chains from one sample, sequenced in a study of blood T cell repertoires in COVID-19. Assay: immunoSEQ multiplex PCR; the TCRdb copy retains only in-frame clones and omits some. The data hold 300,000 or so clones, with about nine tenths observed a single time. The sequenced material came from PBMCs or T cells enriched from blood (not recorded which). These receptors all stem from a woman aged 18-29 years who had recovered from COVID-19.

This clone was seen a handful of times. J is TRBJ1-3 and V is TRBV5-6, with 7 bases identical to TRBD1. This CDR3 is 16 amino acids long. Germline values: CDR1 SGHDT, CDR2 YYEEEE. The ends lost 0 bases at V and 4 bases at J; junction bases unmatched: 7. CDR3 nucleotides: TGTGCCAGCAGCTTGGAAGGGGGCACGGGGGGAAACACCATATATTTT. This sequence encodes CASSLEGGTGGNTIYF.

V and J are TRBV27 and TRBJ1-2; D is perhaps TRBD1 (6 bases). Trimming removed 4 bases at V and 5 bases at J, with 14 bases between. The CDR3 is 14 residues long. Germline CDR1 reads MNHEY; CDR2 reads SMNVEV (reference sequence). The CDR3 DNA sequence: TGTGCCAGCAGTTACGCCCAAAGGGGGTATGGCTACACCTTC. Translation: CASSYAQRGYGYTF.

The V gene is TRBV15, the J gene TRBJ1-2; 9 nucleotides match TRBD1. Germline V gives CDR1 LNHNV, CDR2 YYDKDF (reference sequence). V lost 4 bases, J lost 4 bases, and 10 bases stayed unmatched. The CDR3 is 16 residues long. For the CDR3, the DNA is TGTGCCACCAGCACCCTAGACAGGGGGGTCCTCTATGGCTACACCTTC. Translating it yields CATSTLDRGVLYGYTF.

The chain employs TRBV19 and TRBJ2-5, with 8 bases that match TRBD1. The CDR3 extends over 14 amino acids. The trim removed 5 bases at V and 1 base at J, leaving 3 bases unmatched. Germline V lookup: CDR1 LNHDA, CDR2 SQIVND (reference sequence). CDR3 coding DNA: TGTGCCAGTAGTTCGGACAGGGCCCAAGAGACCCAGTACTTC. As protein: CASSSDRAQETQYF.

The chain uses TRBV7-9 and TRBJ2-1; 11 bases are a match to TRBD2. V was pared by 5 bases and J by 0 bases, with 3 bases of the junction left unmatched. This CDR3 spans 16 amino acids. Germline V CDR1 and CDR2: SEHNR, FQNEAQ (reference sequence). CDR3 amino acids: CASSPGTSGSYNEQFF. Written as DNA, the CDR3 is TGTGCCAGCAGCCCAGGGACTAGCGGCTCCTACAATGAGCAGTTCTTC.

This clone was seen just once. The rearrangement joins TRBV28 to TRBJ1-2; the D gene is possibly TRBD1 (5 bases). CDR3 length equals 15 residues. CDR1 and CDR2 (germline): MDHEN, SYDVKM. V lost 6 bases and J 0 bases, leaving 14 bases between the germline ends. CDR3 in amino acids: CASRGGEEANYGYTF. CDR3 nucleotide sequence: TGTGCCAGCAGGGGGGGTGAAGAAGCTAACTATGGCTACACCTTC.

This clone appeared a single time. V is TRBV5-4 and J is TRBJ2-5; perhaps TRBD2 as D (7 bases). V gave up 0 bases and J gave up 1 base, with 10 bases separating them. Germline assignment: CDR1 SGHNT and CDR2 YYREEE (reference sequence). This CDR3 spans 15 amino acids. In nucleotides, the CDR3 is TGTGCCAGCAGCTTGGGCGGGGGCAGCCAAGAGACCCAGTACTTC. Its protein is CASSLGGGSQETQYF. Full variable domain (outside the CDR3, taken from reference TRBV5-4 and TRBJ2-5): ETGVTQSPTHLIKTRGQQVTLRCSSQSGHNTVSWYQQALGQGPQFIFQYYREEENGRGNFPPRFSGLQFPNYSSELNVNALELDDSALYLCASSLGGGSQETQYFGPGTRLLVL.

The chain couples TRBV2 to TRBJ1-5; 11 bases agree with TRBD1. The CDR3 totals 15 residues. Germline V gives CDR1 SNHLY, CDR2 FYNNEI. V trimming: 6 bases; J trimming: 5 bases; junction bases outside the gene matches: 6. The CDR3 loop reads CASRAGQGDDQPQHF. DNA for the CDR3: TGTGCCAGCAGGGCGGGACAGGGGGACGATCAGCCCCAGCATTTT.

About this clone: The sample contains more than one DNA sequence encoding this CDR3. The DNA of the CDR3 is TGTGCCAGCAGTACAGGGACAGATCAGCCCCAGCATTTT. Protein sequence: CASSTGTDQPQHF. This chain uses TRBV12-3 or TRBV12-4 with TRBJ1-5, with TRBD1 identical over 7 bases. This CDR3 comprises 13 residues. After removal of 5 bases from V and 5 bases from J, the junction contained 3 bases not matched to a gene.

This clone was seen only a few times. The chain has TRBV27 and TRBJ2-7; D possibly corresponds to TRBD2 (5 bases). Trimming stripped 5 bases from V and 6 bases from J, with 17 bases between. The CDR3 runs to 14 residues. Germline CDR1 MNHEY, CDR2 SMNVEV (reference sequence). The CDR3 protein is CASSIQPGLIEQYF. DNA of the CDR3: TGTGCCAGCAGTATTCAACCCGGACTCATCGAGCAGTACTTC.

V is TRBV21-1 and J is TRBJ2-2; the table gives TRBD2 as D, unverified against the DNA. TRBV21-1 is classified as a pseudogene. The CDR3 consists of 14 residues. In DNA form, the CDR3 reads TGTGCCAGCAAGGGACTAGCTGACACCGGGGAGCTGTTTTTT. This sequence encodes CASKGLADTGELFF.

The chain has TRBV28 and TRBJ2-7, with 8 bases lining up with TRBD2. Trimming cost V 6 bases and J 2 bases; bases outside gene matches: 9. Germline CDR1 is MDHEN and CDR2 is SYDVKM. This CDR3 region has 15 residues. This CDR3 is CASSPGGAVTYEQYF. In nucleotides, the CDR3 is TGTGCCAGCAGCCCGGGGGGGGCGGTCACCTACGAGCAGTACTTC. Complete variable domain (other parts from reference TRBV28 and TRBJ2-7): DVKVTQSSRYLVKRTGEKVFLECVQDMDHENMFWYRQDPGLGLRLIYFSYDVKMKEKGDIPEGYSVSREKKERFSLILESASTNQTSMYLCASSPGGAVTYEQYFGPGTRLTVT.

This clone was found once. The rearrangement links TRBV9 to TRBJ2-1; TRBD1 matches 8 bases. Trimming took 2 bases from V and 3 from J; bases not matched to a gene: 4. The germline V gene has CDR1 SGDLS and CDR2 YYNGEE. This CDR3 is 15 amino acids long. The CDR3 here is CASSVWDRHYNEQFF. CDR3 DNA sequence: TGTGCCAGCAGCGTTTGGGACAGGCACTACAATGAGCAGTTCTTC. The variable domain in full, completed from reference TRBV9 and TRBJ2-1, reads DSGVTQTPKHLITATGQRVTLRCSPRSGDLSVYWYQQSLDQGLQFLIQYYNGEERAKGNILERFSAQQFPDLHSELNLSSLELGDSALYFCASSVWDRHYNEQFFGPGTRLTVL.

The chain has TRBV20-1 and TRBJ2-4; 9 nucleotides agree with TRBD2. CDR3 length: 16 amino acids. Germline trimming cut 3 bases from V and 14 bases from J; bases unmatched to any gene: 20. Germline-derived CDR1 and CDR2 are DFQATT and SNEGSKA (reference sequence). The CDR3 DNA reads TGCAGTGCTAGTGACAGGGCGTCTAGCGGGATTCTGATAAAGTACTTC. Its translation: CSASDRASSGILIKYF.

This clone was picked up a small number of times. V gene TRBV9 combines with J gene TRBJ1-1, with D uncertain. The germline V gene encodes CDR1 SGDLS and CDR2 YYNGEE. The CDR3 loop spans 16 amino acids. V gave up 3 bases and J gave up 0 bases, with 15 bases separating them. The CDR3 is CASSANSQDLNTEAFF. The CDR3 DNA is TGTGCCAGCAGCGCTAACTCCCAGGATCTGAACACTGAAGCTTTCTTT.

This clone was picked up one time. The V call is TRBV5-6, the J call TRBJ2-7; TRBD1 agrees at 7 bases. Germline-derived CDR1 and CDR2 are SGHDT and YYEEEE. V trimming: 5 bases; J trimming: 0 bases; junction bases outside the gene matches: 8. This CDR3 comprises 15 residues. The DNA for the CDR3 is TGTGCCAGCAGAACAAGGGGGCCCAGCTCCTACGAGCAGTACTTC. It encodes CASRTRGPSSYEQYF.